The 16 T cell receptor beta chains below were found in one sample sequenced in a study of T-cell reconstitution after alpha-beta-depleted transplantation in children. The library targeted TCRbeta and was prepared with unique molecular identifiers. TCRdb recomputed calls from the PCR reads with MiXCR, one row per CDR3 protein. Of fewer than 550,000 distinct CDR3 sequences listed, over 9.5% are singletons. Sequencing was performed on PBMCs, taken before TCRalphabeta/CD19-depleted stem cell transplant. These receptors all stem from a child aged 2-15 years with inherited bone marrow failure, due to receive a stem cell transplant.

This clonotype was seen ten or more times. The chain employs TRBV27 and TRBJ1-1, with D possibly TRBD1 on 6 matching bases. CDR3 length: 15 amino acids. Trimming left V 4 bases short and J 2 bases short, with 14 bases between. CDR1 and CDR2 (germline): MNHEY, SMNVEV (reference sequence). CDR3 DNA sequence: TGTGCCAGCAGTTCGGGTTACAGGGCAAACACTGAAGCTTTCTTT. This translates into CASSSGYRANTEAFF.

In this sample, this clonotype turned up many times. CDR3 DNA: TGCGCCAGCCGGAGGACCGGCACCGGGGAGCTGTTTTTT. Translating it yields CASRRTGTGELFF. The rearrangement links TRBV4-3 to TRBJ2-2, with D possibly TRBD2 on 5 matching bases. This CDR3 spans 13 amino acids. V was pared by 8 bases and J by 4 bases, with 11 bases between. Germline V gives CDR1 LGHNA, CDR2 YSLEER.

This clonotype was recorded many times. V gene TRBV5-1 combines with J gene TRBJ2-1; the D gene could be TRBD1 or TRBD2 (5 bases each). Between the trimmed V and J ends, which lost 4 bases and 1 base, there was a span of 15 bases. Germline V gene data show CDR1 as SGHRS and CDR2 as YFSETQ. This CDR3 spans 16 amino acids. CDR3 sequence (DNA): TGCGCCAGCAGCCGGGACGGATGGGGTTCCTACAATGAGCAGTTCTTC. Amino acids: CASSRDGWGSYNEQFF.

The chain is built from TRBV5-4 and TRBJ2-1, with D perhaps matching TRBD2 (6 bases). The CDR3 runs 15 residues. The V end was cut by 0 bases, the J end by 4 bases, with 11 bases between. Germline V gives CDR1 SGHNT, CDR2 YYREEE (reference sequence). CDR3 amino acids: CASSLGGGEYNEQFF. As DNA, the CDR3 is TGTGCCAGCAGCTTGGGGGGCGGGGAATACAATGAGCAGTTCTTC.

This clonotype was seen ten or more times. The chain couples TRBV5-5 to TRBJ1-1, with D possibly being TRBD1 (6 bases). Germline CDR1 is SGHKS and CDR2 is YYEKEE (reference sequence). Between the trimmed V and J ends, which lost 5 bases and 6 bases, there was a span of 11 bases. The CDR3 extends over 12 amino acids. The CDR3 region is CASRSYRAEAFF. The DNA for the CDR3 is TGTGCCAGCAGGAGTTACAGGGCTGAAGCTTTCTTT.

As regards this clonotype: A much larger clone is a single base away; this may be a read error. The chain links TRBV12-3 or TRBV12-4 to TRBJ2-1, with D unclear. The CDR3 runs to 12 residues. Trimming removed 7 bases from V and 5 bases from J, with 9 bases in between. CDR3 protein: CASNLADNEQFF. CDR3 DNA sequence: TGTGCCAGCAATCTGGCCGACAATGAGCAGTTCTTC.

This clonotype occurred many times. Here the CDR3 DNA reads TGCGCCAGCAGCTTGAGAGCGGGAGCACCAGATGGGGAGCAGTACTTC. This sequence encodes CASSLRAGAPDGEQYF. The V call is TRBV5-1, the J call TRBJ2-7; 8 bases are shared with TRBD2. Losses at the gene ends were 1 base for V and 7 bases for J; bases not matched to a gene: 13. The germline CDR1 and CDR2 sequences are SGHRS and YFSETQ. CDR3 length: 16 amino acids.

This clonotype has at least ten counts. The gene calls are TRBV7-2 and TRBJ1-5; D not certain. V dropped 0 bases and J dropped 1 base, with 7 bases sitting between them. CDR1 is SGHTA, CDR2 FQGNSA, per germline. The CDR3 covers 15 residues. The CDR3 loop is CASSLAGNSNQPQHF. CDR3 in DNA: TGTGCCAGCAGCTTAGCAGGAAACAGCAATCAGCCCCAGCATTTT.

This clonotype was picked up many times. The genes are TRBV20-1 and TRBJ1-2; possibly TRBD1 for D (5 bases). The ends were cut back, 6 bases at V and 4 bases at J, with 12 bases in the middle. The CDR3 is 12 amino acids. CDR1 is DFQATT and CDR2 is SNEGSKA in the germline V gene (reference sequence). The CDR3 protein is CSAWGLPYGYTF. The DNA for the CDR3 is TGCAGTGCCTGGGGGTTGCCCTATGGCTACACCTTC.

In its sample, this clonotype was seen many times. J is TRBJ2-7 and V is TRBV29-1; D call uncertain. Germline V CDR1 and CDR2: SQVTM, ANQGSEA. V lost 4 bases to trimming and J lost 0 bases, with 10 bases between them. The CDR3 extends over 13 amino acids. This chain's CDR3 is CSVGEFASYEQYF. In nucleotides, the CDR3 is TGCAGCGTTGGTGAGTTTGCCTCCTACGAGCAGTACTTC.

This clonotype came up many times. The rearrangement joins TRBV28 to TRBJ2-3; 8 nucleotides match TRBD1. There are 14 residues in the CDR3. Germline CDR1 MDHEN, CDR2 SYDVKM. With V trimmed by 7 bases and J by 5 bases, 8 bases remained unmatched. For the CDR3, the DNA is TGTGCCAGCAACCCCGTGGACAGGGAAGATACGCAGTATTTT. Translated: CASNPVDREDTQYF.

This clonotype has only a few counts. V gene TRBV27 combines with J gene TRBJ1-5; 7 nucleotides align to TRBD1. Per the germline V gene, CDR1 is MNHEY and CDR2 is SMNVEV (reference sequence). The CDR3 extends over 15 amino acids. Trimming at V came to 4 bases and at J to 2 bases, leaving 5 bases not matched to a gene. In nucleotides, the CDR3 is TGTGCCAGCAGTTCGTTCAGGGGGGGCAATCAGCCCCAGCATTTT. Amino acid sequence: CASSSFRGGNQPQHF.

In its sample, this clonotype was seen many times. The V and J genes are TRBV4-1 and TRBJ2-7, with 7 positions matching TRBD2. Germline-derived CDR1 and CDR2 are MGHRA and YSYEKL. The length of the CDR3 is 14 residues. J was trimmed by 2 bases and V by 4 bases; bases with no gene match: 5. The DNA for the CDR3 is TGCGCCAGCAGCCCCACGGGACTAACCTACGAGCAGTACTTC. Protein: CASSPTGLTYEQYF.

Of note for this clonotype: It may be a read error: a sequence one base away is much more abundant. This chain links TRBV27 with TRBJ1-4, with a weak D call TRBD1 (5 bases). CDR3 size: 17 residues. Germline assignment: CDR1 MNHEY and CDR2 SMNVEV (reference sequence). The CDR3 bases are TGTGCCAGCAGTTTACGAGCAAGACAGTTACTTAATGAAAGACTGTTTTTT. It translates to CASSLRARQLLNERLFF.

This clonotype was counted at least ten times. The J gene is TRBJ1-1, the V gene TRBV27, with 8 bases that match TRBD1. This CDR3 has 14 residues. Germline values: CDR1 MNHEY, CDR2 SMNVEV (reference sequence). V dropped 8 bases and J dropped 1; count of bases not matched to a gene: 6. The CDR3 bases are TGTGCCAGCCTACCGACAGGGGCGAACACTGAAGCTTTCTTT. Translated, it gives CASLPTGANTEAFF.

This clonotype was seen a few times. This rearrangement joins TRBV4-2 to TRBJ1-1; TRBD1 matches at 7 bases. The CDR3 length is 15 residues. Losses at the gene ends were 4 bases for V and 5 bases for J; bases not matched to a gene: 10. Germline CDR1 and CDR2: LGHNA and YNFKEQ. The DNA for the CDR3 is TGTGCCAGCAGCCCAATAAACGAACAGGGGACTGAAGCTTTCTTT. It yields the protein CASSPINEQGTEAFF.